Listed here is a single T cell receptor (beta chain). What it recognizes is unknown. CDR1 SGHRS and CDR2 YFSETQ come from the germline V gene. V shed 2 bases, J shed 6 bases, and the junction held 5 bases outside the gene matches. CDR3 size: 14 residues. This sample is part of a study of identical twins. Study-level findings and limits: Surplus twin overlap in beta out-of-frame sequences was less pronounced. Because invariant MAIT and iNKT cells could be present, zero-insertion analyses could be partly confounded. Alpha sequences out of frame and shared by twins had excess low generation probability.

TCRdb re-derived calls from the 5' RACE reads in MiXCR, one entry per CDR3 protein. The table lists hundreds of thousands of distinct CDR3 sequences, under 9% of them singletons. Healthy Caucasians were all of the donors. The same sample was also studied in work on yellow fever vaccine responses in identical twins.

Sequenced input: memory (CD45RO+) T cells sorted from blood. This sequence was found in a woman aged 18-29 years in good health. The chain has TRBV5-1 and TRBJ1-1; 9 bases line up with TRBD1. CDR3 DNA sequence: TGCGCCAGCAGCTTTCGGACAGGGGCGGCTGAAGCTTTCTTT. Protein sequence: CASSFRTGAAEAFF.